This T cell receptor (beta chain) was sequenced in a study of blood T cell repertoires in COVID-19. Clones were sequenced by immunoSEQ multiplex PCR, and TCRdb holds only the in-frame ones, with some missing. The data contain some 42,000 clones, 65% to 80% of them singletons. The CDR3 loop spans 13 amino acids. The V gene end was trimmed by 4 bases and the J gene end by 10 bases; junction bases not matched to a gene: 6. Germline-derived CDR1 and CDR2 are SGHTA and FQGNSA. The chain links TRBV7-2 to TRBJ2-1; 8 positions match TRBD1. The TCR was taken from a man aged 80 or over with acute or convalescent COVID-19. Sequencing was carried out using peripheral blood. The CDR3 coding sequence is TGTGCCAGCAGCTATAAGACAGGGGCCGAGCAGTTCTTC. It specifies CASSYKTGAEQFF.